A single sample gave rise to the 26 T cell receptor beta chains below, sequenced in a study of blood T cell repertoires in COVID-19. Sequencing used immunoSEQ multiplex PCR; TCRdb keeps in-frame clones, though not all of them. The repertoire holds approximately 170,000 clones, more than 75% seen once, with roughly 2% in the top ten. Material for sequencing was peripheral blood. These receptors came from a man aged 45-65 years who had recovered from COVID-19.

The chain combines TRBV5-1 with TRBJ2-7, with 10 bases that match TRBD1. The CDR3 spans 15 residues. Trimming cost V 0 bases and J 2 bases; bases outside gene matches: 2. Germline values: CDR1 SGHRS, CDR2 YFSETQ. CDR3 protein: CASSLGTGGPYEQYF. CDR3 DNA: TGCGCCAGCAGCTTGGGGACAGGGGGGCCCTACGAGCAGTACTTC. Using reference TRBV5-1 and TRBJ2-7 for the parts outside the CDR3, the full variable domain is KAGVTQTPRYLIKTRGQQVTLSCSPISGHRSVSWYQQTPGQGLQFLFEYFSETQRNKGNFPGRFSGRQFSNSRSEMNVSTLELGDSALYLCASSLGTGGPYEQYFGPGTRLTVT.

This clone was detected a few times. This rearrangement joins TRBV5-1 to TRBJ2-2, with 12 nucleotides matching TRBD1. Trimming took 0 bases from V and 7 from J; bases not matched to a gene: 10. The germline CDR1 and CDR2 sequences are SGHRS and YFSETQ. The CDR3 consists of 18 residues. CDR3 nucleotide sequence: TGCGCCAGCAGCTTGGAAAACCGGGACAGGGGGCGTAGCGGGGAGCTGTTTTTT. The encoded protein is CASSLENRDRGRSGELFF.

This chain links TRBV28 with TRBJ2-7; 10 positions agree with TRBD2. This CDR3 has 15 residues. Losses at the gene ends were 7 bases for V and 4 bases for J; bases not matched to a gene: 10. The germline CDR1 and CDR2 sequences are MDHEN and SYDVKM. CDR3 sequence: CASTVAGGNPYEQYF. In DNA form, the CDR3 reads TGTGCCAGCACCGTAGCGGGAGGCAACCCTTACGAGCAGTACTTC.

V gene TRBV2 combines with J gene TRBJ2-3; 12 nucleotides align to TRBD2. V shed 4 bases, J shed 4 bases, and the junction held 3 bases outside the gene matches. This CDR3 spans 15 amino acids. Per the germline V gene, CDR1 is SNHLY and CDR2 is FYNNEI. Here the CDR3 reads CASSGTSGESDTQYF. CDR3 DNA: TGTGCCAGCAGTGGGACTAGCGGGGAGTCAGATACGCAGTATTTT.

The chain links TRBV11-2 to TRBJ2-3, with 12 bases fitting TRBD2. The germline CDR1 and CDR2 sequences are SGHAT and FQNNGV. This CDR3 comprises 19 residues. V was pared by 8 bases and J by 3 bases, with 18 bases of the junction left unmatched. CDR3 sequence: CASDAPGSSGGAITDTQYF. The CDR3 bases are TGTGCCAGCGACGCCCCTGGGTCTAGCGGGGGGGCGATAACAGATACGCAGTATTTT.

This clone came up once. The chain recombines TRBV6-4 with TRBJ1-1; 12 nucleotides agree with TRBD1. The V and J ends lost 2 bases and 1 base, in that order; junction bases with no gene match: 5. CDR3 size: 17 residues. Germline CDR1 reads MRHNA; CDR2 reads SNTAGT. The CDR3 DNA is TGTGCCAGCAGTGACGCGGGACAGGGGGCGCGGAACACTGAAGCTTTCTTT. Its protein is CASSDAGQGARNTEAFF.

The V call is TRBV5-5, the J call TRBJ2-7; 11 bases align to TRBD2. Germline V lookup: CDR1 SGHKS, CDR2 YYEKEE (reference sequence). This CDR3 spans 15 amino acids. V lost 4 bases to trimming and J lost 2 bases; unmatched junction nucleotides: 5. CDR3 region: CASSRLAGLAYEQYF. The CDR3 DNA is TGTGCCAGCAGCCGACTAGCGGGGTTAGCCTACGAGCAGTACTTC.

This sequence joins TRBV5-6 and TRBJ1-4, with 7 bases fitting TRBD1. In germline, CDR1 is SGHDT, CDR2 YYEEEE. J lost 7 bases, V lost 4 bases, and 7 bases had no gene match. This CDR3 spans 14 amino acids. Written as DNA, the CDR3 is TGTGCCAGCAGCAAACAGGGGTGGGGTGAAAAACTGTTTTTT. Translating it yields CASSKQGWGEKLFF.

The genes are TRBV2 and TRBJ2-1; 12 bases line up with TRBD1. This CDR3 region has 15 residues. Per germline, CDR1 SNHLY and CDR2 FYNNEI. Losses at the gene ends were 3 bases for V and 6 bases for J; bases not matched to a gene: 3. The CDR3 protein is CASSEGDRGRNEQFF. The CDR3 DNA reads TGTGCCAGCAGTGAGGGGGACAGGGGGCGCAATGAGCAGTTCTTC.

Here the CDR3 DNA reads TGTGCCATCAGGGGACTAGGAGGGCCCCAAGAGACCCAGTACTTC. The encoded protein is CAIRGLGGPQETQYF. The chain recombines TRBV10-3 with TRBJ2-5; 8 bases agree with TRBD2. The V gene end was trimmed by 6 bases and the J gene end by 1 base; junction bases not matched to a gene: 7. This CDR3 is 15 amino acids long. Germline-derived CDR1 and CDR2 are ENHRY and SYGVKD.

The chain couples TRBV7-3 to TRBJ1-2; 7 nucleotides match TRBD1. Trimming at V came to 5 bases and at J to 5 bases, leaving 5 bases not matched to a gene. The CDR3 is made up of 13 amino acids. Germline values: CDR1 SGHTA, CDR2 FQGTGA. The CDR3 DNA sequence: TGTGCCAGCAGCAAGGGACAGACTTATGGCTACACCTTC. Protein sequence: CASSKGQTYGYTF.

The chain combines TRBV6-5 with TRBJ2-2; a possible D gene is TRBD2 (5 bases). Deletions cut 6 bases from V and 9 bases from J, with 20 bases between. CDR1 MNHEY and CDR2 SVGAGI come from the germline V gene. The CDR3 sequence is 15 residues long. The CDR3 reads CASRAAEGVLWELFF. For the CDR3, the DNA is TGTGCCAGCAGGGCGGCCGAGGGCGTCCTGTGGGAGCTGTTTTTT.

The gene calls are TRBV7-2 and TRBJ2-7, with 8 positions matching TRBD2. Germline values: CDR1 SGHTA, CDR2 FQGNSA. The V segment lost 4 bases and the J segment 2 bases; nucleotides outside the gene matches: 13. The CDR3 is 17 residues long. CDR3 DNA sequence: TGTGCCAGCAGCTACCACGGGGGGGCGGGAACAACCTACGAGCAGTACTTC. Residues: CASSYHGGAGTTYEQYF.

This clone came up a few times. The rearrangement uses TRBV2 and TRBJ2-1; 9 positions agree with TRBD2. Germline CDR1 and CDR2: SNHLY and FYNNEI. This CDR3 contains 15 residues. The junction had 7 bases not matched to a gene; V was cut back by 5 bases and J by 5 bases. The CDR3 region is CASSIPLAGHNEQFF. The CDR3 coding sequence is TGTGCCAGCAGTATCCCACTAGCGGGTCACAATGAGCAGTTCTTC.

V and J are TRBV7-8 and TRBJ2-7, with TRBD2 matching 9 bases. The germline CDR1 and CDR2 sequences are SGHVS and FQNEAQ. Germline trimming cut 1 base from V and 6 bases from J; bases unmatched to any gene: 7. The CDR3 consists of 15 residues. The CDR3 DNA reads as TGTGCCAGCAGCTTAGGGCGGGGGGGGCAGGCCGAGCAGTACTTC. This sequence encodes CASSLGRGGQAEQYF.

The chain joins TRBV23-1 to TRBJ2-1; 11 bases match TRBD2. TRBV23-1 qualifies as an ORF whose function is uncertain. The CDR3 sequence is 18 residues long. J lost 12 bases, V lost 0 bases, and 16 bases had no gene match. The DNA of the CDR3 is TGCGCCAGCAGTCAATCGCGGCCAGGGACTAGCGGTGATTGGGGGCAGTTCTTC. This gives the protein CASSQSRPGTSGDWGQFF.

The chain links TRBV12-5 to TRBJ2-2, with 9 bases matching TRBD1. The J segment lost 4 bases and the V segment lost 0 bases, leaving 9 bases of the junction unmatched. Per germline, CDR1 LGHNT and CDR2 FRNRAP. This CDR3 region has 18 residues. As DNA, the CDR3 is TGTGCTAGTGGTTTGGTAACAGGGGGCCGTCGCGTCACCGGGGAGCTGTTTTTT. Its protein product is CASGLVTGGRRVTGELFF.

The rearrangement uses TRBV7-9 and TRBJ2-3; 7 nucleotides match TRBD1. CDR1 is SEHNR, CDR2 FQNEAQ, per germline (reference sequence). CDR3 size: 16 residues. V dropped 3 bases and J dropped 0; count of bases not matched to a gene: 6. The CDR3 is CASSFLPTGSTDTQYF. DNA for the CDR3: TGTGCCAGCAGCTTCCTCCCGACAGGGAGCACAGATACGCAGTATTTT.

The rearrangement links TRBV7-3 to TRBJ1-2, with 9 bases fitting TRBD1. The CDR3 contains 14 residues. V was pared by 5 bases and J by 1 base, with 2 bases of the junction left unmatched. Germline V lookup: CDR1 SGHTA, CDR2 FQGTGA. CDR3 in amino acids: CASSPGQGNYGYTF. The CDR3 bases are TGTGCCAGCAGCCCGGGACAGGGTAACTATGGCTACACCTTC.

V usage is TRBV4-1 and J usage is TRBJ2-2, with 8 nucleotides matching TRBD1. The CDR3 spans 15 residues. Germline CDR1 reads MGHRA; CDR2 reads YSYEKL. Losses at the gene ends were 4 bases for V and 0 bases for J; bases not matched to a gene: 1. CDR3 sequence (DNA): TGCGCCAGCAGCCTGACAGGGGCGAACACCGGGGAGCTGTTTTTT. It codes for CASSLTGANTGELFF.

The chain is built from TRBV3-1 (or the pseudogene TRBV3-2) and TRBJ2-1, with TRBD2 matching over 14 bases. This CDR3 is built from 15 residues. Germline values: CDR1 LGHDT, CDR2 YNNKEL (reference sequence). Trimming at V came to 1 base and at J to 7 bases, leaving 0 bases not matched to a gene. CDR3 sequence reads: CASSQGTSGRNEQFF. CDR3 coding DNA: TGTGCCAGCAGCCAAGGGACTAGCGGGAGGAATGAGCAGTTCTTC.

This clone was seen only once. This chain links TRBV24-1 with TRBJ2-3; 7 bases are a match to TRBD2. The CDR3 totals 16 residues. V gave up 1 base and J gave up 1 base; unmatched junction bases: 4. Germline assignment: CDR1 KGHDR and CDR2 SFDVKD. The CDR3 sequence is CATSDLGAGGTDTQYF. CDR3 nucleotide sequence: TGTGCCACCAGTGATTTAGGGGCGGGGGGCACAGATACGCAGTATTTT.

The CDR3 region is CASSPTGSGSPIHEQFF. CDR3 DNA: TGTGCCAGCAGCCCGACGGGTAGCGGGAGCCCCATCCATGAGCAGTTCTTC. The chain combines TRBV7-9 with TRBJ2-1, with 9 positions matching TRBD2. Germline V CDR1 and CDR2: SEHNR, FQNEAQ (reference sequence). V gave up 5 bases and J gave up 8 bases; unmatched junction bases: 16. The CDR3 extends over 17 amino acids.

The CDR3 here is CASQLPGAEAFF. CDR3 in DNA: TGTGCCAGCCAGTTACCAGGGGCGGAAGCTTTCTTT. V usage is TRBV6-6 and J usage is TRBJ1-1, with a weak D call TRBD1 (6 bases). The germline V and J ends were trimmed by 8 bases and 8 bases, with 15 bases remaining between them. CDR1 MNHNY and CDR2 SVGAGI come from the germline V gene (reference sequence). CDR3 size: 12 residues.

This clone was observed a handful of times. The gene calls are TRBV19 and TRBJ2-2; no reliable D call. The ends were cut back, 6 bases at V and 3 bases at J, with 8 bases in the middle. The germline CDR1 and CDR2 sequences are LNHDA and SQIVND (reference sequence). This CDR3 comprises 13 residues. The CDR3 region is CASRAPYTGELFF. DNA for the CDR3: TGTGCCAGTAGAGCCCCGTACACCGGGGAGCTGTTTTTT.

V and J are TRBV5-1 and TRBJ2-4; tentative D call: TRBD2 (8 bases). The V and J ends lost 4 bases and 7 bases respectively, with 21 bases between them. This CDR3 is 16 amino acids long. The germline CDR1 and CDR2 sequences are SGHRS and YFSETQ. This CDR3 reads CASSPLREARGNIQYF. The CDR3 DNA follows: TGCGCCAGCAGCCCATTGCGGGAGGCCAGGGGGAACATTCAGTACTTC.